These 13 T cell receptor beta chains came from one sample sequenced in a study of OX40 agonist ivuxolimab in advanced cancers. Library method: the immunoSEQ multiplex PCR assay. What TCRdb holds here is the immuneACCESS table cut down to in-frame rearrangements. Part of the clones is not present; checked against another copy, under half of the missing clones reflect an unresolved V gene, and the others are unexplained. Across this sample there are roughly 80,000 clones, with around 85% seen only once. The ten largest account for around 2.1% of the sample. The starting material was CD4+ or CD8+ T cells sorted from blood, obtained in a trial of the OX40 agonist ivuxolimab. The receptor source for this set is an adult with an advanced solid tumor such as melanoma, head and neck, liver or kidney cancer.

This chain joins TRBV19 and TRBJ1-3; D unclear. This CDR3 region has 14 residues. Germline V gene lookup returns CDR1 LNHDA and CDR2 SQIVND (reference sequence). V dropped 6 bases and J dropped 1 base, with 10 bases sitting between them. For the CDR3, the DNA is TGTGCCAGTAGCCCCACCCCATCTGGAAACACCATATATTTT. Its protein is CASSPTPSGNTIYF.

This clone came up a few times. The chain joins TRBV2 to TRBJ1-1, with D uncertain. The CDR3 covers 12 residues. CDR1 and CDR2 (germline): SNHLY, FYNNEI. V lost 4 bases to trimming and J lost 4 bases, with 7 bases between them. The CDR3 protein is CASSVKSTEAFF. In DNA form, the CDR3 reads TGTGCCAGCAGTGTGAAGAGCACTGAAGCTTTCTTT.

The chain uses TRBV6-5 and TRBJ1-3; TRBD1 might be the D (5 bases). The CDR3 extends over 16 amino acids. Trimming took off 4 bases at V and 0 bases at J, with 13 bases between the two ends. Germline values: CDR1 MNHEY, CDR2 SVGAGI. CDR3: CASSSSDSGSGNTIYF. DNA of the CDR3: TGTGCCAGCAGTTCATCAGACAGCGGCTCTGGAAACACCATATATTTT.

This chain joins TRBV6-5 and TRBJ2-7; no definite D call. Looked up from germline, CDR1 is MNHEY and CDR2 is SVGAGI. V dropped 6 bases and J dropped 7 bases, with 13 bases sitting between them. The CDR3 contains 12 residues. The DNA of the CDR3 is TGTGCCAGCAGCCTAGACCGTGGGGAGCAGTACTTC. Translating gives CASSLDRGEQYF.

This chain joins TRBV6-1 and TRBJ1-1; D is unclear. Trimming removed 4 bases from V and 3 bases from J, with 12 bases in between. This CDR3 has 14 residues. CDR1 and CDR2 (germline): MNHNS, SASEGT. The CDR3 nucleotides are TGTGCCAGCAGTGCCCGGTGGGGAGACACTGAAGCTTTCTTT. It codes for CASSARWGDTEAFF.

V is TRBV19 and J is TRBJ2-1; 10 positions match TRBD2. The CDR3 extends over 17 amino acids. The germline V gene has CDR1 LNHDA and CDR2 SQIVND (reference sequence). V was pared by 2 bases and J by 4 bases, with 8 bases of the junction left unmatched. This CDR3 is CASSISAKLAGYNEQFF. The DNA for the CDR3 is TGTGCCAGTAGTATATCGGCCAAACTAGCGGGATACAATGAGCAGTTCTTC. Together with reference TRBV19 and TRBJ2-1, the CDR3 gives the full variable domain: DGGITQSPKYLFRKEGQNVTLSCEQNLNHDAMYWYRQDPGQGLRLIYYSQIVNDFQKGDIAEGYSVSREKKESFPLTVTSAQKNPTAFYLCASSISAKLAGYNEQFFGPGTRLTVL.

V usage is TRBV30 and J usage is TRBJ1-6; the D is unclear. The germline V and J ends were trimmed by 2 bases and 10 bases, with 12 bases remaining between them. The CDR3 spans 13 residues. Germline V gives CDR1 GTSNPN, CDR2 SVGIG (reference sequence). CDR3 loop: CAWSTLSGSPLHF. CDR3 in DNA: TGTGCCTGGAGTACTCTTAGCGGCTCACCCCTCCACTTT.

V and J are TRBV9 and TRBJ1-1; D is unclear. The length of the CDR3 is 15 residues. Trimming stripped 4 bases from V and 11 bases from J, with 24 bases between. Germline assignment: CDR1 SGDLS and CDR2 YYNGEE. The CDR3 DNA sequence: TGTGCCAGCAGCCCCCGGGAGGGCGGTACCGGCGAGGCTTTCTTT. It encodes CASSPREGGTGEAFF.

The V gene is TRBV6-6, the J gene TRBJ1-5; D gene uncertain. The germline gives CDR1 MNHNY, CDR2 SVGAGI (reference sequence). Trimming removed 2 bases at V and 4 bases at J, with 6 bases between. The CDR3 has 13 amino acids. CDR3 in amino acids: CASSYRANQPQHF. The DNA for the CDR3 is TGTGCCAGCAGTTACCGAGCAAATCAGCCCCAGCATTTT.

This clone showed up just a few times. The rearrangement links TRBV19 to TRBJ1-4; D is unclear. V gave up 6 bases and J gave up 8 bases, with 13 bases separating them. Germline V gene data show CDR1 as LNHDA and CDR2 as SQIVND (reference sequence). The length of the CDR3 is 13 residues. In nucleotides, the CDR3 is TGTGCCAGTAGCCGCCTTGGAAGAGAAAAACTGTTTTTT. As protein: CASSRLGREKLFF. Variable domain in full (rest from reference TRBV19 and TRBJ1-4): DGGITQSPKYLFRKEGQNVTLSCEQNLNHDAMYWYRQDPGQGLRLIYYSQIVNDFQKGDIAEGYSVSREKKESFPLTVTSAQKNPTAFYLCASSRLGREKLFFGSGTQLSVL.

The chain carries TRBV5-6 and TRBJ1-4; no definite D call. Germline V CDR1 and CDR2: SGHDT, YYEEEE. The CDR3 consists of 17 residues. V lost 0 bases to trimming and J lost 4 bases, with 16 bases between them. The CDR3 loop reads CASSLVGRSSVNEKLFF. The CDR3 nucleotides read TGTGCCAGCAGCTTGGTAGGACGCTCGTCGGTTAATGAAAAACTGTTTTTT.

The CDR3 reads CASKGQIPEAFF. The CDR3 DNA reads TGTGCCAGTAAAGGGCAGATTCCTGAAGCTTTCTTT. This sequence joins TRBV19 and TRBJ1-1, with D hard to call. Trimming left V 7 bases short and J 6 bases short, with 12 bases between. The CDR3 runs 12 residues. Germline V gene sequence: CDR1 LNHDA, CDR2 SQIVND (reference sequence).

The rearrangement uses TRBV18 and TRBJ2-2, with 8 bases that match TRBD1. The germline gives CDR1 KGHSH, CDR2 LQKENI. With V trimmed by 5 bases and J by 1 base, 3 bases remained unmatched. The CDR3 covers 15 residues. The CDR3 sequence is CASSAGTGNTGELFF. CDR3 coding DNA: TGTGCCAGCTCAGCCGGGACAGGGAACACCGGGGAGCTGTTTTTT.